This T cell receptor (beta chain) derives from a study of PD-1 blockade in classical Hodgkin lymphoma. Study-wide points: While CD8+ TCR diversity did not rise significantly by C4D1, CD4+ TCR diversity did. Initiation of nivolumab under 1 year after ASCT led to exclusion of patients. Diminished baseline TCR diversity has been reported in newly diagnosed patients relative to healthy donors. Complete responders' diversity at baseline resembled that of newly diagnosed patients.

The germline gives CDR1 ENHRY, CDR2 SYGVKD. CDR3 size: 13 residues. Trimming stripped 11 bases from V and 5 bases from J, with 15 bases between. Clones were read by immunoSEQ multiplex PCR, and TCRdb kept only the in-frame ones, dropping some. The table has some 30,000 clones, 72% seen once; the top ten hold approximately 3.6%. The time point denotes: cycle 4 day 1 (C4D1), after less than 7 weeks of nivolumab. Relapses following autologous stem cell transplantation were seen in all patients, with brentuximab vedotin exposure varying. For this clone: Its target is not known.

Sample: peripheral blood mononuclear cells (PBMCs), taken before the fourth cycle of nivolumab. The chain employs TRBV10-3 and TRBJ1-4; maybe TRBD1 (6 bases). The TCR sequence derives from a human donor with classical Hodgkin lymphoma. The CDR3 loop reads CAVLDSTNEKLFF. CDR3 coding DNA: TGTGCCGTCCTGGACAGTACCAATGAAAAACTGTTTTTT.